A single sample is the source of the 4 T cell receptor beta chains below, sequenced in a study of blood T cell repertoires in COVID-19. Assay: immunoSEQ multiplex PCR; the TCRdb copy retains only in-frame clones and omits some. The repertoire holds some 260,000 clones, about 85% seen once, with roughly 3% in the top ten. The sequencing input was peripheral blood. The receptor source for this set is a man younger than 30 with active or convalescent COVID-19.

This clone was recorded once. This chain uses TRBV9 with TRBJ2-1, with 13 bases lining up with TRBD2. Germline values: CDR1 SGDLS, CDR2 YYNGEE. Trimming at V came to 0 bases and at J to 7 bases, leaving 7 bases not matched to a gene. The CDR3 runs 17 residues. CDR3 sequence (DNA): TGTGCCAGCAGCGTAGAGCTTTGGACTAGCGGGGGTAATGAGCAGTTCTTC. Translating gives CASSVELWTSGGNEQFF.

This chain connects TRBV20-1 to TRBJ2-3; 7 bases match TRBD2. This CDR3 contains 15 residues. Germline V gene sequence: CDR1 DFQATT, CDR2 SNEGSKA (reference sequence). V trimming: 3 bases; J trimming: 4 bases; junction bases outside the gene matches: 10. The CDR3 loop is CSASRGLGGADTQYF. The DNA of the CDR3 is TGCAGTGCTAGTCGGGGACTTGGGGGGGCAGATACGCAGTATTTT.

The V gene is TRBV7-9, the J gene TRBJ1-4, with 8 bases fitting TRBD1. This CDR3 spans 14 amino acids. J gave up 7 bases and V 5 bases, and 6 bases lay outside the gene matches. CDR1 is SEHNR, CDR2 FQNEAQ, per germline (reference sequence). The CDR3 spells CASSIGQGAEKLFF. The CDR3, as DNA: TGTGCCAGCAGCATCGGACAGGGTGCTGAAAAACTGTTTTTT.

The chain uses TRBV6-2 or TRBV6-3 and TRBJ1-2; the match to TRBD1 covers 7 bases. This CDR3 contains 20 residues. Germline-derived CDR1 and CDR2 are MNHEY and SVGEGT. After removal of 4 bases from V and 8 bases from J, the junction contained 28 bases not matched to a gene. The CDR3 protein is CASSSTHEQTGIVFGLGYTF. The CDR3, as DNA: TGTGCCAGCAGTTCTACTCACGAACAGACAGGGATTGTTTTCGGTCTCGGCTACACCTTC.